Listed here are 14 T cell receptor beta chains from one sample, sequenced in a study of technical replicates of blood from a handful of donors. The assay was immunoSEQ multiplex PCR, and TCRdb's table has in-frame clones only and misses some. Among about 61,000 clones listed, around 97% were seen once. Sequenced input: T cells isolated from PBMCs. These receptors were collected from a human donor in good health.

The chain couples TRBV10-2 to TRBJ1-5; D possibly corresponds to TRBD1 (6 bases). The ends were cut back, 3 bases at V and 7 bases at J, with 13 bases in the middle. This CDR3 contains 14 residues. The germline V gene has CDR1 WSHSY and CDR2 SAAADI. The DNA of the CDR3 is TGCGCCAGCAGTGAACAGGGTTTAATGCAGCCCCAGCATTTT. Translation gives CASSEQGLMQPQHF.

CDR3 loop: CAWSPGGTGSGFNTEAFF. The CDR3, as DNA: TGTGCCTGGAGTCCGGGGGGCACAGGATCGGGCTTTAACACTGAAGCTTTCTTT. The J gene is TRBJ1-1, the V gene TRBV30; weak D call: TRBD1 (6 bases). Trimming cost V 2 bases and J 2 bases, with 24 bases left between them. Germline V lookup: CDR1 GTSNPN, CDR2 SVGIG (reference sequence). The CDR3 is 18 amino acids.

This clone is a singleton in its sample. This sequence joins TRBV7-9 and TRBJ2-7; D possibly corresponds to TRBD1 (5 bases). Germline-derived CDR1 and CDR2 are SEHNR and FQNEAQ (reference sequence). This CDR3 is 12 amino acids long. The germline V and J ends were trimmed by 5 bases and 1 base, with 6 bases remaining between them. CDR3: CASSDSSYEQYF. The CDR3 DNA reads TGTGCCAGCAGCGACAGTTCCTACGAGCAGTACTTC.

The gene calls are TRBV11-3 and TRBJ1-1; no firm D call. Germline V CDR1 and CDR2: SGHNT, YENEEA. The CDR3 loop spans 13 amino acids. Trimming left V 3 bases short and J 7 bases short, with 12 bases between. This CDR3 is CASSFMSGSEAFF. CDR3 coding DNA: TGTGCCAGCAGCTTTATGTCAGGTAGTGAAGCTTTCTTT.

The chain uses TRBV9 and TRBJ2-3, with 9 bases aligning to TRBD1. The CDR3 is 15 amino acids. The V gene end was trimmed by 0 bases and the J gene end by 5 bases; junction bases not matched to a gene: 4. The germline CDR1 and CDR2 sequences are SGDLS and YYNGEE. The CDR3 loop is CASSVVGQGKDTQYF. In nucleotides, the CDR3 is TGTGCCAGCAGCGTAGTAGGACAGGGGAAAGATACGCAGTATTTT.

CDR3 in amino acids: CATENRDGQREAFF. DNA for the CDR3: TGTGCCACCGAAAACAGGGACGGTCAAAGGGAAGCTTTCTTT. The chain is built from TRBV27 and TRBJ1-1; TRBD1 is a possible D gene (6 bases). Per germline, CDR1 MNHEY and CDR2 SMNVEV (reference sequence). V was trimmed by 10 bases and J by 8 bases, leaving 23 bases between them. There are 14 residues in the CDR3.

The gene calls are TRBV5-4 and TRBJ1-2; tentative D call: TRBD1 (6 bases). The V gene's germline CDR1 is SGHNT and CDR2 YYREEE (reference sequence). V lost 4 bases and J 2 bases, leaving 12 bases between the germline ends. This CDR3 region has 14 residues. CDR3 region: CASSQLGQNYGYTF. The CDR3 DNA follows: TGTGCCAGCAGCCAACTTGGACAGAACTATGGCTACACCTTC.

The V and J genes are TRBV5-4 and TRBJ2-7; tentatively, D is TRBD1 (6 bases). The germline CDR1 and CDR2 sequences are SGHNT and YYREEE (reference sequence). There are 13 residues in the CDR3. Deletions cut 4 bases from V and 5 bases from J, with 13 bases between. The CDR3 loop reads CASSNTGFHEQYF. CDR3 nucleotide sequence: TGTGCCAGCAGCAACACAGGGTTCCACGAGCAGTACTTC.

The J gene is TRBJ2-7, the V gene TRBV7-8; 9 positions agree with TRBD1. The CDR3 is made up of 15 amino acids. J lost 6 bases, V lost 6 bases, and 12 bases had no gene match. In germline, CDR1 is SGHVS, CDR2 FQNEAQ. The CDR3 protein is CASSRLPGQGSEQYF. CDR3 DNA: TGTGCCAGCAGTCGCCTGCCGGGACAGGGTTCCGAGCAGTACTTC.

The chain uses TRBV6-5 and TRBJ2-5; TRBD2 matches 7 bases. The CDR3 contains 15 residues. V shed 1 base and J 1 base; nucleotides not matched to a gene: 3. CDR1 is MNHEY and CDR2 is SVGAGI in the germline V gene. As DNA, the CDR3 is TGTGCCAGCAGTTACTACGGGGGGAGCCAAGAGACCCAGTACTTC. Protein: CASSYYGGSQETQYF.

V gene TRBV1 combines with J gene TRBJ2-4; whether TRBD2, the table's D call, matches the DNA was not checked. TRBV1 is a listed pseudogene. There are 16 residues in the CDR3. The CDR3 region is CTSSPRFRGAKNIQYF. CDR3 sequence (DNA): TGCACCAGCAGCCCCCGGTTTCGGGGGGCCAAAAACATTCAGTACTTC.

This clone was seen once. The V and J genes are TRBV7-6 and TRBJ2-1; 7 nucleotides agree with TRBD2. Losses at the gene ends were 5 bases for V and 3 bases for J; bases not matched to a gene: 13. The CDR3 covers 17 residues. Germline loops: CDR1 SGHVS, CDR2 FNYEAQ. In nucleotides, the CDR3 is TGTGCCAGCAGCCCCATTCAATCCGGCGGGAGCTACAATGAGCAGTTCTTC. It yields the protein CASSPIQSGGSYNEQFF.

The chain links TRBV30 to TRBJ2-3; 12 nucleotides match TRBD2. The CDR3 spans 16 residues. The germline V gene has CDR1 GTSNPN and CDR2 SVGIG (reference sequence). The V and J ends lost 3 bases and 2 bases, in that order; junction bases with no gene match: 6. CDR3: CAWRLAGGSHTDTQYF. DNA for the CDR3: TGTGCCTGGAGACTAGCGGGGGGATCACACACAGATACGCAGTATTTT.

In its sample, this clone was seen once. The CDR3 DNA reads as TGTGCCAGCAGTTACTCGATGGCGGGGGCCAAAAACATTCAGTACTTC. It codes for CASSYSMAGAKNIQYF. The chain couples TRBV6-5 to TRBJ2-4, with D perhaps TRBD2 (6 bases). This CDR3 region has 16 residues. V was trimmed by 0 bases and J by 1 base, leaving 10 bases between them. The germline V gene has CDR1 MNHEY and CDR2 SVGAGI.